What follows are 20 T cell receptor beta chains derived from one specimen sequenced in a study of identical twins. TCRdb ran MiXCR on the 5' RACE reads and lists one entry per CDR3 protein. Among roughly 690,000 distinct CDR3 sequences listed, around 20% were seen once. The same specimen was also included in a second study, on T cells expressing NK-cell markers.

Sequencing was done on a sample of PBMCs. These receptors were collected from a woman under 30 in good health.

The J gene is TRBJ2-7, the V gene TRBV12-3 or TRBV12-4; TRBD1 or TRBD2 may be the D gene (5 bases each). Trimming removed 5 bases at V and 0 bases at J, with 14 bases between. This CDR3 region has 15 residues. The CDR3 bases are TGTGCCAGCAGTGGGGGACGGCTCAGCTCCTACGAGCAGTACTTC. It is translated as CASSGGRLSSYEQYF.

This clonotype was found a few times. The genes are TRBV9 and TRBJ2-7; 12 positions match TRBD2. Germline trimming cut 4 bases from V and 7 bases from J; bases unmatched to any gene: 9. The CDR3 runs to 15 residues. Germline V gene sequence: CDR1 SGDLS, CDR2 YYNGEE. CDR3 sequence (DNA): TGTGCCAGCAGCCCTACTACCGGACTAGCGGGGGAGCAGTACTTC. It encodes CASSPTTGLAGEQYF.

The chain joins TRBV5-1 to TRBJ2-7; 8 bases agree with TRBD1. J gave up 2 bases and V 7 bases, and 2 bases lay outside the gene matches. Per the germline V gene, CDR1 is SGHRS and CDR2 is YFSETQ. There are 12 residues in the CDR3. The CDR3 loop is CASGTGAYEQYF. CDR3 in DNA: TGCGCCAGCGGGACAGGAGCCTACGAGCAGTACTTC.

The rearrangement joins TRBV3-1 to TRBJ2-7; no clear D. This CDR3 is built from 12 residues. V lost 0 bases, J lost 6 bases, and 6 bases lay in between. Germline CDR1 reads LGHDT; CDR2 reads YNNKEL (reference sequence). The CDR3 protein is CASSQDLGEQYF. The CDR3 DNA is TGTGCCAGCAGCCAAGATTTGGGCGAGCAGTACTTC.

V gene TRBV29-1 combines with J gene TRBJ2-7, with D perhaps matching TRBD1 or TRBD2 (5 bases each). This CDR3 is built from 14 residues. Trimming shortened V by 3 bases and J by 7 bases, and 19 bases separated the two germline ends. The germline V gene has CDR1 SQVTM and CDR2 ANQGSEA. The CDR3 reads CSVEGERGSGEQYF. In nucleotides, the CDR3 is TGCAGCGTTGAGGGGGAGAGGGGATCGGGGGAGCAGTACTTC.

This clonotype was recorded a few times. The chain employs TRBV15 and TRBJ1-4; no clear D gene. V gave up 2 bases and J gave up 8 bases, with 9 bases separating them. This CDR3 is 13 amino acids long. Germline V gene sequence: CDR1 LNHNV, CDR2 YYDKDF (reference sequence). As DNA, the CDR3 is TGTGCCACCAGCAGATCGGGAGGAGAAAAACTGTTTTTT. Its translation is CATSRSGGEKLFF.

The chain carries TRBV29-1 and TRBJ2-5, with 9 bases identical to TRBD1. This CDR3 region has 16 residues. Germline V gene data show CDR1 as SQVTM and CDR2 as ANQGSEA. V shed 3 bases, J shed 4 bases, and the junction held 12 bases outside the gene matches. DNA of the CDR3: TGCAGCGTTGACACGTGGGACAGGGTAGTAGGAGAGACCCAGTACTTC. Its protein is CSVDTWDRVVGETQYF. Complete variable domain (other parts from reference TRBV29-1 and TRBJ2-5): SAVISQKPSRDICQRGTSLTIQCQVDSQVTMMFWYRQQPGQSLTLIATANQGSEATYESGFVIDKFPISRPNLTFSTLTVSNMSPEDSSIYLCSVDTWDRVVGETQYFGPGTRLLVL.

CDR3 sequence: CASSSIAQGKNIQYF. The CDR3, as DNA: TGTGCCAGCTCCTCCATCGCTCAGGGGAAAAACATTCAGTACTTC. V gene TRBV11-3 combines with J gene TRBJ2-4; D is perhaps TRBD1 (6 bases). The CDR3 totals 15 residues. The germline V and J ends were trimmed by 8 bases and 4 bases, with 18 bases remaining between them. Germline CDR1 reads SGHNT; CDR2 reads YENEEA.

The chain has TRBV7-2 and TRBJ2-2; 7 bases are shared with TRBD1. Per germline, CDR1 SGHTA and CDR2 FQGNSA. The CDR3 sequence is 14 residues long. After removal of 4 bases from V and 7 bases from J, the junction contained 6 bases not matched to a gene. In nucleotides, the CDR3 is TGTGCCAGCAGCTCCTATGGACAGGACGGGGAGCTGTTTTTT. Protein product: CASSSYGQDGELFF.

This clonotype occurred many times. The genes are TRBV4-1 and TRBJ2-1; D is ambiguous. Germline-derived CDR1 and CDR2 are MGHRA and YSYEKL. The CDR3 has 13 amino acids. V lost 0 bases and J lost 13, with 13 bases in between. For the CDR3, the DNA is TGCGCCAGCAGCCAAGATGAAAGGCTATCCCAGTTCTTC. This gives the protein CASSQDERLSQFF.

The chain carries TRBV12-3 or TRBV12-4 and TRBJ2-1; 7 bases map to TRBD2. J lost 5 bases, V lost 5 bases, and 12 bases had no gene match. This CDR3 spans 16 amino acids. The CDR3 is CASSSTTGTTNNEQFF. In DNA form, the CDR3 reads TGTGCCAGCAGTAGCACCACCGGGACTACCAACAATGAGCAGTTCTTC.

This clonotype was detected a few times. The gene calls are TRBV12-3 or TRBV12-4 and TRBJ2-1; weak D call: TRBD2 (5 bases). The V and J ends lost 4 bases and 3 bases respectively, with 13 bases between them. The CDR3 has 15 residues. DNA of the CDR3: TGTGCCAGCAGTTACCAAGCGGCCGTCTACAATGAGCAGTTCTTC. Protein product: CASSYQAAVYNEQFF.

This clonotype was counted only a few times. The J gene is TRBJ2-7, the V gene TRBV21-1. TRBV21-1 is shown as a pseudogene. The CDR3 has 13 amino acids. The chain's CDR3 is CASSFRTYCEQYF. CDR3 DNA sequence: TGTGCCAGCAGCTTCCGAACTTACTGCGAGCAGTACTTC.

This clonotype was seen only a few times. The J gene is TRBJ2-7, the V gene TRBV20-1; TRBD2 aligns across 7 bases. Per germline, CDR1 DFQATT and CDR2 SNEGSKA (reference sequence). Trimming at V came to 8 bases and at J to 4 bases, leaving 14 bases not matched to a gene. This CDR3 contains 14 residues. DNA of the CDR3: TGCAGTCCCCAGCCGGAGGGGAGGGGTTACGAGCAGTACTTC. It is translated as CSPQPEGRGYEQYF.

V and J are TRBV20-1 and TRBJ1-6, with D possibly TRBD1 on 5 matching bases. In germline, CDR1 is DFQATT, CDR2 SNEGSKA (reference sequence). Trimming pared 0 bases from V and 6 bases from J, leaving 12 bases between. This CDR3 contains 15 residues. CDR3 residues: CSARETQGSNSPLHF. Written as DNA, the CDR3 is TGCAGTGCTAGAGAAACCCAGGGCAGTAATTCACCCCTCCACTTT.

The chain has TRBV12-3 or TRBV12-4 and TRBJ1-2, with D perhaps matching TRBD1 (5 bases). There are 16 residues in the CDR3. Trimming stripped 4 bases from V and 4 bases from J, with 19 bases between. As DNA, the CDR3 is TGTGCCAGCAGTTCTTGGGGTGGTAGACAGAGCTATGGCTACACCTTC. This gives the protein CASSSWGGRQSYGYTF.

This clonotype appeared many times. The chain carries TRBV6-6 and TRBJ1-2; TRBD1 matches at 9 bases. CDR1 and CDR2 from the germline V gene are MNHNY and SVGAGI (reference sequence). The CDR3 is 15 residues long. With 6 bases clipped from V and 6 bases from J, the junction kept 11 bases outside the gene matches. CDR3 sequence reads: CASSHFSGQGDGYTF. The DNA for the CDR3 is TGTGCCAGCAGCCACTTTTCGGGACAGGGAGATGGCTACACCTTC.

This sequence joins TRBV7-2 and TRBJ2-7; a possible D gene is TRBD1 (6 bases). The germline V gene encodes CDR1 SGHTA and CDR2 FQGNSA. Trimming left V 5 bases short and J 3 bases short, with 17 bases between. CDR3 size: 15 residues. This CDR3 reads CASSGSGTINYEQYF. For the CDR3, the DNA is TGTGCCAGCAGCGGGTCCGGGACAATCAACTACGAGCAGTACTTC.

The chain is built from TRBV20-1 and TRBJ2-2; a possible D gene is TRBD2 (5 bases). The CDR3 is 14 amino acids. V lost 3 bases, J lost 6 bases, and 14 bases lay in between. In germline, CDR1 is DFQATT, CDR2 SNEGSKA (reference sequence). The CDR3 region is CSASRGGPAGELFF. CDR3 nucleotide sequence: TGCAGTGCTAGTCGGGGTGGCCCCGCCGGGGAGCTGTTTTTT.

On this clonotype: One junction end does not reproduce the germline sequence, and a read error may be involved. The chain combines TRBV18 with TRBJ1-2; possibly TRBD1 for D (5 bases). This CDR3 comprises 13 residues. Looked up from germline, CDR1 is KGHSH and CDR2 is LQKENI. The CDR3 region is CASSPERDYSYTF. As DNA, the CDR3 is TGTGCCAGCTCACCAGAGAGGGACTATAGCTACACCTTC.